What follows is one TCR beta chain and its context. This clonotype was observed a few times. Its antigen is unknown. No much larger clone is present one base from it, and per-base qualities are unavailable. The sample comes from a study of spatial heterogeneity in lung cancer (dated by TCRdb to between 2018 and 2021). About the study as a whole: Donors were around 71 patients with early-stage, untreated non-small cell lung cancer from the lung TRACERx cohort. Follow-up PBMC samples were sequenced whenever available, with a median time to follow-up of approximately 2 years after resection. Beta-chain transcripts were consistently detected in greater numbers than alpha-chain transcripts, which likely reflected higher beta-chain transcript abundance. In the raw uncorrected reads, each unique combination of TCR and UMI appeared on average more than ten times. The study quantitatively compared TCR alpha and beta repertoires across multiple tumor regions, matched nontumor lung and blood in non-small cell lung cancer. Nonsynonymous mutation counts, determined by whole-exome sequencing of tumor tissue, were related to TCR repertoire features. Both alpha and beta chains were TCR-sequenced in hundreds of tumor regions, some 64 matched nontumor lung samples and more than 50 PBMC samples obtained at surgery.

From its cysteine to its phenylalanine, the CDR3 spans 11 amino acids. Only the CDR3 DNA is retained, 33 bases long and in frame from the first base. The library was obtained by 5' RACE. Sequenced using a NextSeq 500. To allow correction of PCR and sequencing errors, the TCR library protocol tagged every TCR cDNA molecule with a unique molecular identifier. Per the source publication's procedure: TCR identification, UMI-based error correction and CDR3 extraction were all carried out with Decombinator tools. Expanded TCRs were defined as those above a frequency of 2 per 1,000, corresponding to the top 1% of the tumor frequency distribution. Each repertoire was subsampled 100 times to 5,000 TCRs, after which Renyi diversity was computed with the R vegan package. CDR3 similarity networks were built from amino acid triplet string-kernel similarity, with CDR3s being connected when pairwise similarity was above 0.82. TCRdb ran its own pipeline on the public reads, namely fastp trimming at Q25 and MiXCR clone calling, and kept in-frame beta chains. Rows are unified per CDR3 protein, each entry keeping the most common DNA and genes. It is TCRdb's table, rather than the study itself, that gives the V and J calls and clone size. Present in this sample are 110,000 or so distinct CDR3 sequences, about a tenth of which were seen just once. The ten largest clonotypes hold roughly 24% of the sample.

The time point label of this sample denotes: blood at routine non-recurrence follow-up after resection. TCR sequencing used whole RNA extracted from tumor and nontumor lung tissue, or from cryopreserved PBMC samples, without cell sorting. A patient was chosen for TCR sequencing only when enough RNA was available from at least two tumor regions. What the study reported, not specific to this receptor: Ubiquitous expanded tumor TCRs were found in blood more often at tumor resection than at routine follow-up. Only about 15 patients were included in comparisons of baseline and follow-up blood repertoires. Additional single-cell paired TCR alpha and beta sequencing was considered necessary to confirm, at a functional level, the hypothesis that regional TCRs recognize regional mutations.

This specimen was PBMCs, taken at follow-up. The clonotype originates from a female donor with early-stage non-small cell lung cancer. The rearrangement combines TRBV21-1 with TRBJ2-5; the table assigns TRBD1, which was not confirmed against the DNA. TRBV21-1 constitutes a pseudogene. The CDR3 amino acid sequence is: CASTYIRQENF. The DNA sequence reads TGTGCCAGCACCTACATAAGACAGGAAAACTTC.